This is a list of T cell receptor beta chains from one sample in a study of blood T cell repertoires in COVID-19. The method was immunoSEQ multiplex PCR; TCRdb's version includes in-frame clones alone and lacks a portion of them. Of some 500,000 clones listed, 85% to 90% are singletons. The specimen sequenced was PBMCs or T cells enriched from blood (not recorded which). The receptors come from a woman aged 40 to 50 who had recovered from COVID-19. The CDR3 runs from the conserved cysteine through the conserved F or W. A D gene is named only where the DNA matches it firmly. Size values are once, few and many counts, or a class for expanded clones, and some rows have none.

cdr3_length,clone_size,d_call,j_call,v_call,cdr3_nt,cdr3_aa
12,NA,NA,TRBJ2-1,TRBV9,TGTGCCAGCAGCGCGCTATACAATGAGCAGTTCTTC,CASSALYNEQFF
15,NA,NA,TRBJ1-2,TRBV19,TGTGCCACCCTAGGGACCTCCAGGGGTAACTATGGCTACACCTTC,CATLGTSRGNYGYTF
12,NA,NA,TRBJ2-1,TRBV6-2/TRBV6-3,TGTGCCAGCAGTTACAGGGAGGATGAGCAGTTCTTC,CASSYREDEQFF
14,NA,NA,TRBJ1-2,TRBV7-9,TGTGCCAGCAGCTTAGCATCAGGGGCGCGCGGCTACACCTTC,CASSLASGARGYTF
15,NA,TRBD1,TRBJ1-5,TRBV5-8,TGTGCCAGCAGCTCACCGGGACAGGGTCGGTCAGCCCAGCATTTT,CASSSPGQGRSAQHF
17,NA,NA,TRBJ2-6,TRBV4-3,TGCGCCAGCAGCCAAAGTCCCGGGGGGCCTGGGGCCAACGTCCTGACTTTC,CASSQSPGGPGANVLTF
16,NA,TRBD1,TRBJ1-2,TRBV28,TGTGCCAGCAGGCCAACAGGGGGCGCGGCCCTTGGTGGCTACACCTTC,CASRPTGGAALGGYTF
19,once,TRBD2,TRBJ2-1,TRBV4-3,TGCGCCAGCAGCCAAGATGCTTTAGCGGAGACTAGCGGGTGGAATGAGCAGTTCTTC,CASSQDALAETSGWNEQFF
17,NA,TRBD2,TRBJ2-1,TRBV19,TGTGCCAGTAGTATACGGGCCGGAGGACTAGCGGGAGATGAGCAGTTCTTC,CASSIRAGGLAGDEQFF
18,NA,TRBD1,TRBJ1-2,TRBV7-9,TGTGCCAGCAGCTCAGGGGGACAGGGGCCGACCGCTAACTATGGCTACACCTTC,CASSSGGQGPTANYGYTF
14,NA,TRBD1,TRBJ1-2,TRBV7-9,TGTGCCAGCAGCTCAGGACAGGCTCCTAATGGCTACACCTTC,CASSSGQAPNGYTF
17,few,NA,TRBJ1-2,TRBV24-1,TGTGCCACCAGTGGAGAATCAGTTACCGGGACACCTAATAGCTACACCTTC,CATSGESVTGTPNSYTF
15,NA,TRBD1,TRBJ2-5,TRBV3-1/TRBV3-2,TGTGCCAGCAGCAGGCAGACAGGGGGTCAAGAGACCCAGTACTTC,CASSRQTGGQETQYF
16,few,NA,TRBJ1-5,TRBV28,TGTGCCAGCAGTTTATGGGGGGGGGCAAACAATCAGCCCCAGCATTTT,CASSLWGGANNQPQHF
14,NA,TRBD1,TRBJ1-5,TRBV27,TGTGCCAGCACCACAGGGGGGGCGGGTCAGCCCCAGCATTTT,CASTTGGAGQPQHF